This TCR beta chain was identified during a study of radiotherapy plus CTLA-4 blockade in lung cancer. Background on the study: Objective responses were recorded in about 17% of patients, with disease control recorded in about 30%.

The data were produced by immunoSEQ multiplex PCR, yet TCRdb's version contains in-frame clones alone and is incomplete. This table has about 15,000 clones, around 87% appearing once. Germline V lookup: CDR1 MDHEN, CDR2 SYDVKM. The CDR3 covers 12 residues. The ends were cut back, 4 bases at V and 3 bases at J, with 6 bases in the middle. The study treated chemo-refractory metastatic non-small-cell lung cancer patients with focal radiation plus ipilimumab CTLA-4 blockade. This sequence originates from a human donor with non-small cell lung cancer that progressed on radiotherapy plus ipilimumab. Some clones in this sample may be carry-over from other donors' samples. The genes are TRBV28 and TRBJ2-5, with D maybe TRBD1 (5 bases). This specimen consisted of peripheral blood, obtained from a patient treated with radiotherapy plus ipilimumab. CDR3 protein: CASSSGKETQYF. In nucleotides, the CDR3 is TGTGCCAGCAGTTCAGGGAAAGAGACCCAGTACTTC.